Reported below is one T cell receptor (beta chain). This clonotype was counted at least ten times. Its antigen is currently not known. Base qualities were left out, and no much larger clone turns up one base away. Ophthalmopathy patients were characterized by moderately to severely active disease, a Clinical Activity Score of at least 3, a NOSPECS grade of at least 4, and a disease duration under 3 months. Patients were excluded if they had other autoimmune diseases, uncontrolled infections, pregnancy or lactation. Clinical symptoms, serum thyroxine, TRAb, thyroid ultrasound and orbital computed tomography were used for diagnosis. Ficoll-Paque density gradient centrifugation was used to isolate PBMCs from approximately 11 ml of fresh peripheral blood. Trizol reagent was used to extract the total RNA, and its quality was then checked on an Agilent 2100 Bioanalyzer. The V end loses 6 bases and the J end loses 0 bases, and a stretch of 15 bases separates them. Including the terminal cysteine and phenylalanine, the CDR3 comprises 15 residues. The read is trimmed to its CDR3 DNA, 45 bases read in frame from base 1.

The data stem from a study of Graves' ophthalmopathy and Graves' hyperthyroidism (dated by TCRdb to 2017 to 2018). For the study in its entirety: Peripheral blood was collected at initial diagnosis, before any treatment. TCR beta repertoire signatures were used to distinguish Graves' ophthalmopathy from Graves' hyperthyroidism and to predict progression to ophthalmopathy. In total, over 130 blood samples were TCR-sequenced: 40 to 45 ophthalmopathy, about 75 hyperthyroidism and approximately 17 hyperthyroidism-to-ophthalmopathy patients. A discovery set of 95 to 100 patients (around 44 ophthalmopathy, fewer than 60 stable hyperthyroidism) was enrolled to explore V-J signatures distinguishing ophthalmopathy from hyperthyroidism. For independent validation, a separate cohort was made up of some 18 hyperthyroidism patients plus 17 patients who later progressed from hyperthyroidism to ophthalmopathy. T-cell repertoires of thyroid tissue and blood were compared in 5 or 6 hyperthyroidism patients. After sampling, hyperthyroidism patients received methimazole starting at 30 mg daily, and ophthalmopathy patients received high-dose intravenous methylprednisolone. The approximately 95 discovery patients were divided at random into training and test sets in a 7:3 ratio. What the authors observed across the whole study: Sample size was not predetermined statistically, and investigators were not blinded to group allocation. In validation, the model predicted ophthalmopathy progression with about 70% sensitivity and 72.22% specificity; some 13 predicted patients were CT-confirmed with GO in a median of about 6.1 months. The 13-signature model separated ophthalmopathy from stable hyperthyroidism with about 86% sensitivity and 81.08% specificity in cross-validation, and 80%/75% in the test set. Most expanded thyroid clonotypes with frequency above 0.001 were also detected in blood, suggesting blood repertoires may reflect the thyroid immune response.

For repertoire sequencing, TCR beta CDR3 regions were amplified from RNA transcripts. The first round was an RT-PCR using HTBI primers with the Qiagen OneStep RT-PCR kit, and this first round was followed by a second-round multiplex PCR, then size selection and purification. The libraries underwent paired-end sequencing with 100 bp reads on an Illumina HiSeq2000. The published analysis was carried out like this. SOAPnuke was used to process the reads, removing any read that contained adapters or uncalled bases, had a mean Phred below 15, or lacked an exact match to the constant primer or identifier. COPE v1.2.5 was used to merge the high-quality paired reads. Unique nucleotide sequences were defined as clonotypes and aligned to IMGT TRB V, D and J references using MiTCR v1.1. The analysis was limited to V-J combinations with a frequency above 0.0001, which together covered 98% to 99.2% of repertoires. For each V-J combination, a TCR clonal expansion and chaos score was defined as the ratio of F50 clonal expansion to chaos observed in the TCRdist matrix. Features were reduced by Welch's t-statistics and random forest to more than 10 V-J combinations, which fed a naive Bayes classifier. The similarity between thyroid and blood repertoires was quantified using the Morisita-Horn index. TCRdb took the public reads, trimmed them with fastp at Q25, ran MiXCR for clone calling and kept in-frame beta chains. Identical CDR3 proteins give one entry, which carries the most common genes and DNA. TCRdb assigned the V and J calls; the authors' analysis was not used. For this sample the table gives 350,000 to 400,000 distinct CDR3 sequences, of which 15% to 20% were detected only once. 1.5% to 2% of the sample goes to the ten largest clones.

The material sequenced was peripheral blood. The rearrangement combines TRBV12-3 or TRBV12-4 with TRBJ2-7; the best D guess is TRBD1, with 6 bases matching. The sequence derives from a woman aged 18-30 years with Graves' ophthalmopathy. Donor details come from another sample of the same person, matched by shared clones. The nucleotide sequence reads as follows: TGTGCCAGCAGGCCAACCGGGACAAGCTCCTACGAGCAGTACTTC. This is translated as CASRPTGTSSYEQYF.